This TCR beta chain is from a study of a mutant IDH1 vaccine in newly diagnosed glioma. Study as a whole: Patients got their first vaccination 4-6 weeks after radiotherapy alone, or with temozolomide cycles. Antecedent treatment encompassed radiotherapy, temozolomide, or their combination; the majority received both.

V shed 0 bases and J shed 8 bases, with 11 bases lying between them. Germline V gene data show CDR1 as SGHRS and CDR2 as YFSETQ. The CDR3 runs to 13 residues. In this sample, this clone turned up a few times. The antigen is undetermined. Study-wide points: Of all patients, under 95% showed vaccine-induced immune responses.

Measured with immunoSEQ multiplex PCR; TCRdb has only the in-frame clones, and not every one. The table lists approximately 60,000 clones, 85% to 90% of them singletons, with approximately 1.4% in the top ten. As to time point: week 23, last vaccination. Doses consisted of 300 ug of mutant IDH1 20-mer peptide each, paired with topical imiquimod. The clonotype was recovered from a man aged 40-55 years with glioma. The sample was PBMCs, taken from a glioma patient whose treatment included an IDH1 peptide vaccine. This sequence joins TRBV5-1 and TRBJ1-1, with D perhaps matching TRBD1 (5 bases). The CDR3 DNA reads as TGCGCCAGCAGCTTGGCCGTCCGGACAGAAGCTTTCTTT. This gives the protein CASSLAVRTEAFF.